This TCR beta chain originates from a study of tumor-infiltrating lymphocytes in localized non-small cell lung cancer. Study information: The cohort mixed smokers and never-smokers, several histologies, and some post-neoadjuvant-chemotherapy samples.

About this clone itself: The antigen is unknown.

V lost 5 bases to trimming and J lost 5 bases, with 10 bases between them. CDR3 length equals 13 residues. Germline-derived CDR1 and CDR2 are SGHNT and YYREEE (reference sequence). The method was immunoSEQ multiplex PCR; TCRdb's version includes in-frame clones alone and lacks a portion of them. The data contain 9,500 to 15,000 clones, more than 60% of them singletons. Findings and caveats of the study: Immunotypes IM1 and IM2 had similar TCR-derived T-cell fractions.

The sequenced sample consisted of lung tumor tissue. This clonotype was obtained from a human donor with non-small cell lung cancer. The V call is TRBV5-4, the J call TRBJ2-2; D unresolved. CDR3 sequence: CASRLKETGELFF. CDR3 bases: TGTGCCAGCAGATTAAAAGAGACCGGGGAGCTGTTTTTT. The variable domain in full, completed from reference TRBV5-4 and TRBJ2-2, reads ETGVTQSPTHLIKTRGQQVTLRCSSQSGHNTVSWYQQALGQGPQFIFQYYREEENGRGNFPPRFSGLQFPNYSSELNVNALELDDSALYLCASRLKETGELFFGEGSRLTVL.